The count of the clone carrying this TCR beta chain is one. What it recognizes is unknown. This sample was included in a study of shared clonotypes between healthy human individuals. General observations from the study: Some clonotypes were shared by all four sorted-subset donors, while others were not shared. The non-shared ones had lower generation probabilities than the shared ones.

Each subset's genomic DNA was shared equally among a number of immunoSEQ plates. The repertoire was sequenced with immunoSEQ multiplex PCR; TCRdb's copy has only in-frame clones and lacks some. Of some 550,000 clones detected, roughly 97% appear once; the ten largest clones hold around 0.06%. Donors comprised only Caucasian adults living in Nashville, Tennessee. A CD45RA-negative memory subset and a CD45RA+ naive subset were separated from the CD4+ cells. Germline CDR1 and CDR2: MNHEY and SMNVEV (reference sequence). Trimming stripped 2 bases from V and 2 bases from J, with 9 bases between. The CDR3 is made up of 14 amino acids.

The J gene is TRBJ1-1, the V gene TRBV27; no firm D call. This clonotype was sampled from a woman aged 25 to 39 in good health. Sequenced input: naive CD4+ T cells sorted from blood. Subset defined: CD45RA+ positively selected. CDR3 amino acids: CASSLHGENTEAFF. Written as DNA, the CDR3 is TGTGCCAGCAGTTTACACGGGGAAAACACTGAAGCTTTCTTT.